This passage covers 9 T cell receptor beta chains from one sample sequenced in a study of CD8 T cells in Susac syndrome. It was with random hexamers that about 0.45 to 1 ug RNA was reverse transcribed. TCRdb re-analysed the immunoSEQ multiplex PCR reads in MiXCR, keeping a single row per CDR3 protein. Of around 50,000 distinct CDR3 sequences listed, 80% to 95% are singletons. The sequencing input was CD8+ T cells from PBMCs. Every receptor here comes from a human donor in good health.

This clonotype is a singleton in its sample. This rearrangement joins TRBV30 to TRBJ2-2; D perhaps matches TRBD2 (6 bases). The CDR3 spans 14 residues. CDR1 GTSNPN and CDR2 SVGIG come from the germline V gene (reference sequence). Trimming took off 1 base at V and 2 bases at J, with 8 bases between the two ends. The CDR3 sequence: CAWSAGVNTGELFF. The CDR3 coding sequence is TGTGCCTGGAGTGCGGGAGTTAACACCGGGGAGCTGTTTTTT.

This clonotype showed up just a few times. V gene TRBV2 combines with J gene TRBJ2-7, with D unclear. V shed 3 bases and J shed 2 bases, with 8 bases lying between them. The CDR3 contains 13 residues. The V gene's germline CDR1 is SNHLY and CDR2 FYNNEI. The CDR3 nucleotides read TGTGCCAGCAGTGAGGGCTTCGCCTACGAGCAGTACTTC. The encoded protein is CASSEGFAYEQYF.

This clonotype was detected only once. The rearrangement links TRBV6-2 or TRBV6-3 to TRBJ2-7; possibly TRBD2 for D (5 bases). The CDR3 extends over 16 amino acids. V was cut by 3 bases and J by 2 bases, with 17 bases left in between. Per germline, CDR1 MNHEY and CDR2 SVGEGT. The CDR3 DNA is TGTGCCAGCAGTTATCTCCATCCGGGGATCGCCTACGAGCAGTACTTC. It yields the protein CASSYLHPGIAYEQYF.

This clonotype was detected once. The genes are TRBV20-1 and TRBJ1-2, with D perhaps TRBD1 (5 bases). Per the germline V gene, CDR1 is DFQATT and CDR2 is SNEGSKA (reference sequence). This CDR3 is 14 amino acids long. V gave up 6 bases and J gave up 0 bases, with 14 bases separating them. The CDR3, as DNA: TGCAGTGCCTATGAGACAGCCGCTAACTATGGCTACACCTTC. Residues: CSAYETAANYGYTF.

The chain joins TRBV5-1 to TRBJ2-5, with no clear D. V lost 0 bases to trimming and J lost 4 bases, with 16 bases between them. The germline V gene encodes CDR1 SGHRS and CDR2 YFSETQ. The CDR3 has 16 residues. For the CDR3, the DNA is TGCGCCAGCAGCTTGGCAGTAGAAGGGTGGGCAGAGACCCAGTACTTC. Protein sequence: CASSLAVEGWAETQYF.

The CDR3 here is CASSQDCTDTQYF. CDR3 bases: TGTGCCAGCAGCCAAGACTGCACAGATACGCAGTATTTT. The chain employs TRBV3-1 and TRBJ2-3; no firm D call. CDR3 size: 13 residues. V was shortened by 0 bases and J by 1 base, with 2 bases between the two germline ends. CDR1 is LGHDT, CDR2 YNNKEL, per germline (reference sequence).

The chain combines TRBV7-8 with TRBJ2-7; the match to TRBD2 covers 13 bases. This CDR3 comprises 15 residues. Germline CDR1 is SGHVS and CDR2 is FQNEAQ. The trim removed 3 bases at V and 6 bases at J, leaving 5 bases unmatched. Written as DNA, the CDR3 is TGTGCCAGCAGCTTGAGGACTAGCGGGAGTAGCGAGCAGTACTTC. Translating it yields CASSLRTSGSSEQYF.

The chain joins TRBV7-9 to TRBJ1-2, with D tentatively TRBD1 (5 bases). V was clipped by 4 bases and J by 2 bases, with 11 bases between them. Germline values: CDR1 SEHNR, CDR2 FQNEAQ (reference sequence). The CDR3 loop spans 14 amino acids. The CDR3 loop is CASSSGRQNYGYTF. In DNA, the CDR3 is TGTGCCAGCAGCTCGGGACGGCAAAACTATGGCTACACCTTC.

The V call is TRBV15, the J call TRBJ2-5, with a tentative D call TRBD2 (5 bases). The CDR3 runs to 18 residues. The V gene lost 3 bases and the J gene lost 5 bases, with 25 bases spanning the gap. Germline assignment: CDR1 LNHNV and CDR2 YYDKDF (reference sequence). The DNA for the CDR3 is TGTGCCACCAGCAGGAGAAGTATGCGGGCTTCCCGAGGGGAGACCCAGTACTTC. The encoded protein is CATSRRSMRASRGETQYF.